This TCR beta chain is drawn from a study of cytomegalovirus exposure and HLA in healthy donors. Whole-study findings and limits: Common viral pathogens (according to a later analysis) appeared linked to several of the most significant clusters.

In the PCR, 60 Vbeta and 13 Jbeta primers were used. Repertoires were generated with immunoSEQ multiplex PCR, while TCRdb's copy carries only in-frame clones and drops some. The top ten clones hold about 2% of a sample with some 140,000 clones, over 65% of them seen once. V dropped 2 bases and J dropped 3 bases, with 10 bases sitting between them. This CDR3 is 14 amino acids long. Germline values: CDR1 MNHNY, CDR2 SVGAGI (reference sequence). A few counts support this clone. The antigen is undetermined. The sequence was obtained from a man in his thirties or forties in good health and CMV-seronegative. This chain uses TRBV6-6 with TRBJ1-1, with D hard to call. The sample taken for sequencing was PBMCs. CDR3 residues: CASSYTTTDTEAFF. The DNA for the CDR3 is TGTGCCAGCAGTTACACCACCACGGACACTGAAGCTTTCTTT.